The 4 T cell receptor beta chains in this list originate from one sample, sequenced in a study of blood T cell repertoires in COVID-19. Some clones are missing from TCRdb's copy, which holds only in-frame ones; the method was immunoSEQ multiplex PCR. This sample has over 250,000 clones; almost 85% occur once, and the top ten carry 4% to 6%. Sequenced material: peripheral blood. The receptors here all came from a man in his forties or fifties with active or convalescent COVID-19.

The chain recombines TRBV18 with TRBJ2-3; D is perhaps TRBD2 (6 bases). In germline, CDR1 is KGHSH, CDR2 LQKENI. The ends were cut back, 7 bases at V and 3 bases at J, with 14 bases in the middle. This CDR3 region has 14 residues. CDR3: CASCTGGNTDTQYF. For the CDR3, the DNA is TGTGCCAGCTGCACTGGGGGGAATACAGATACGCAGTATTTT. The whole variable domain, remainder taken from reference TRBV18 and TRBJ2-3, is NAGVMQNPRHLVRRRGQEARLRCSPMKGHSHVYWYRQLPEEGLKFMVYLQKENIIDESGMPKERFSAEFPKEGPSILRIQQVVRGDSAAYFCASCTGGNTDTQYFGPGTRLTVL.

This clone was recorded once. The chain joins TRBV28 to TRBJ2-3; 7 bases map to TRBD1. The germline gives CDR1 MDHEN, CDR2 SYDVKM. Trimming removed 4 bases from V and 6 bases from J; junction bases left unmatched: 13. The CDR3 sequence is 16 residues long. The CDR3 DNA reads TGTGCCAGCAGTTCACCCCGACAGGGTGTCCCTGATACGCAGTATTTT. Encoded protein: CASSSPRQGVPDTQYF. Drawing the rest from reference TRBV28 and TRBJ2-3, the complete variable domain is DVKVTQSSRYLVKRTGEKVFLECVQDMDHENMFWYRQDPGLGLRLIYFSYDVKMKEKGDIPEGYSVSREKKERFSLILESASTNQTSMYLCASSSPRQGVPDTQYFGPGTRLTVL.

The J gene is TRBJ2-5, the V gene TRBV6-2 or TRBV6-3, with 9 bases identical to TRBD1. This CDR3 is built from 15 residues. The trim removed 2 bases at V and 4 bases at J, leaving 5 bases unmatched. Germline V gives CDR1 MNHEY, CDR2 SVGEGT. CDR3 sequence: CASSYRGQGRETQYF. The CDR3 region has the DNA TGTGCCAGCAGTTACCGCGGACAGGGGCGAGAGACCCAGTACTTC.

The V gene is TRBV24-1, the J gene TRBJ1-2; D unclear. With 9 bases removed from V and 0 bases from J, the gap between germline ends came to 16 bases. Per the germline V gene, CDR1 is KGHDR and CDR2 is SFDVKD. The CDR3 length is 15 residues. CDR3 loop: CATLTKIGANYGYTF. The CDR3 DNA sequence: TGTGCCACCCTTACGAAAATCGGAGCTAACTATGGCTACACCTTC.